These 18 T cell receptor beta chains were sequenced from one sample in a study of cytomegalovirus exposure and HLA in healthy donors. TCRdb keeps only in-frame clones here, not all; method: immunoSEQ multiplex PCR. The sample carries some 250,000 clones, 90% recorded once. Sequenced sample: PBMCs. The receptors were gathered from a woman between 25 and 40 years old in good health and CMV-seronegative.

The CDR3: CASSLGIGELFF. The CDR3 DNA is TGTGCCAGCAGCTTGGGAATCGGGGAGCTGTTTTTT. The chain employs TRBV5-5 and TRBJ2-2; no reliable D call. Germline V CDR1 and CDR2: SGHKS, YYEKEE (reference sequence). With 0 bases removed from V and 7 bases from J, the gap between germline ends came to 4 bases. There are 12 residues in the CDR3.

A note on this clone: At the DNA level, this CDR3 is encoded by other sequences in the same sample as well. This rearrangement joins TRBV6-1 to TRBJ2-7; perhaps D is TRBD1 or TRBD2 (5 bases each). Per germline, CDR1 MNHNS and CDR2 SASEGT. The V end was cut by 6 bases, the J end by 1 base, with 10 bases between. The CDR3 length is 13 residues. The CDR3 protein is CASRRDGSYEQYF. As DNA, the CDR3 is TGTGCCAGCAGGAGGGACGGTTCCTACGAGCAGTACTTC.

This clone was counted once. The V call is TRBV5-4, the J call TRBJ1-2; TRBD1 might be the D (5 bases). Trimming shortened V by 2 bases and J by 8 bases, and 19 bases separated the two germline ends. Germline V CDR1 and CDR2: SGHNT, YYREEE (reference sequence). The CDR3 spans 15 residues. The CDR3: CASSFGTGNVHGYTF. The CDR3 nucleotides are TGTGCCAGCAGCTTTGGTACAGGAAATGTTCACGGCTACACCTTC.

The rearrangement joins TRBV9 to TRBJ2-5; 7 nucleotides line up with TRBD2. The CDR3 runs 15 residues. Per the germline V gene, CDR1 is SGDLS and CDR2 is YYNGEE. Losses at the gene ends were 3 bases for V and 2 bases for J; bases not matched to a gene: 7. DNA of the CDR3: TGTGCCAGCAGCGCTGGCGGGGGATCACAAGAGACCCAGTACTTC. This encodes CASSAGGGSQETQYF.

The gene calls are TRBV19 and TRBJ2-7; 8 nucleotides match TRBD1. V gave up 4 bases and J gave up 2 bases; unmatched junction bases: 13. CDR3 length equals 17 residues. Germline lookup yields CDR1 LNHDA and CDR2 SQIVND (reference sequence). DNA of the CDR3: TGTGCCAGTAGTAGGGGTTTGGGACAGGCTACTACCTACGAGCAGTACTTC. It translates to CASSRGLGQATTYEQYF.

Notes on this clone: At one boundary the junction diverges from the germline segment, which might be a read error. The chain links TRBV11-2 to TRBJ1-4, with a weak D call TRBD1 (6 bases). The germline gives CDR1 SGHAT, CDR2 FQNNGV. The CDR3 sequence is 14 residues long. CDR3 coding DNA: TGTGCCAGCAGCCCAGGGACAACTTATGAAAAACTGTTTTTT. As protein: CASSPGTTYEKLFF.

V and J are TRBV20-1 and TRBJ2-5; a possible D gene is TRBD2 (6 bases). Germline CDR1 reads DFQATT; CDR2 reads SNEGSKA (reference sequence). V shed 3 bases and J shed 7 bases, with 9 bases lying between them. The CDR3 spans 11 residues. Written as DNA, the CDR3 is TGCAGTGCTAGTCCCGGGGGGACCCAGTACTTC. Translating it yields CSASPGGTQYF.

The chain combines TRBV27 with TRBJ2-7; TRBD2 is a possible D gene (6 bases). V shed 8 bases and J shed 3 bases, with 17 bases lying between them. The CDR3 totals 14 residues. Germline CDR1 MNHEY, CDR2 SMNVEV (reference sequence). The CDR3 nucleotides are TGTGCCAGCGCGGGGCTAGCGCCCGTCTACGAGCAGTACTTC. This translates into CASAGLAPVYEQYF.

This chain connects TRBV28 to TRBJ2-1; TRBD2 matches 9 bases. J was trimmed by 4 bases and V by 6 bases; bases with no gene match: 7. CDR3 length: 15 residues. The germline gives CDR1 MDHEN, CDR2 SYDVKM. CDR3 sequence: CASSQPTSGYNEQFF. CDR3 nucleotide sequence: TGTGCCAGCAGCCAACCGACTAGCGGATACAATGAGCAGTTCTTC.

The chain uses TRBV6-4 and TRBJ2-2; D is unclear. Germline V CDR1 and CDR2: MRHNA, SNTAGT. V was clipped by 2 bases and J by 4 bases, with 8 bases between them. CDR3 length: 14 residues. For the CDR3, the DNA is TGTGCCAGCAGTGACCGGGCTTTCACCGGGGAGCTGTTTTTT. This translates into CASSDRAFTGELFF.

The chain links TRBV19 to TRBJ1-2; the D gene is possibly TRBD1 (5 bases). V dropped 7 bases and J dropped 0 bases, with 12 bases sitting between them. CDR1 LNHDA and CDR2 SQIVND come from the germline V gene (reference sequence). This CDR3 spans 14 amino acids. CDR3 bases: TGTGCCAGTACCTACGGCAGGGCTAACTATGGCTACACCTTC. The encoded protein is CASTYGRANYGYTF.

Worth noting for this clone: At one boundary the junction diverges from the germline segment, which might be a read error. This chain links TRBV19 with TRBJ2-7, with D possibly being TRBD1 or TRBD2 (5 bases each). Germline V gene lookup returns CDR1 LNHDA and CDR2 SQIVND (reference sequence). The CDR3 has 17 amino acids. The DNA for the CDR3 is TGTGCCAGTAGCATAGGGGTGGGGACGGGAAGCTCCTACGAGCAGTACTTC. Its protein is CASSIGVGTGSSYEQYF.

The chain employs TRBV7-9 and TRBJ2-7; TRBD2 agrees at 9 bases. CDR3 length: 13 amino acids. In germline, CDR1 is SEHNR, CDR2 FQNEAQ (reference sequence). V lost 9 bases, J lost 3 bases, and 6 bases stayed unmatched. The CDR3 nucleotides are TGTGCCAGTTTTAGCGGGAGCGGCTACGAGCAGTACTTC. The encoded protein is CASFSGSGYEQYF.

This clone was recorded once. The chain joins TRBV13 to TRBJ2-7, with D possibly called TRBD1 or TRBD2 (5 bases each). This CDR3 is built from 15 residues. V gave up 5 bases and J gave up 0 bases, with 14 bases separating them. Germline CDR1 and CDR2: PRHDT and FYEKMQ (reference sequence). DNA for the CDR3: TGTGCCAGCAGCCCGTCGGGGCGGTTCTCCTACGAGCAGTACTTC. It is translated as CASSPSGRFSYEQYF.

This chain uses TRBV28 with TRBJ2-7; 11 bases align to TRBD1. CDR3 size: 14 residues. Per germline, CDR1 MDHEN and CDR2 SYDVKM. V dropped 5 bases and J dropped 6; count of bases not matched to a gene: 6. CDR3 residues: CASSDGDRGGEQYF. The CDR3 DNA sequence: TGTGCCAGCAGTGACGGGGACAGGGGGGGCGAGCAGTACTTC. Full variable domain (rest looked up from reference TRBV28 and TRBJ2-7): DVKVTQSSRYLVKRTGEKVFLECVQDMDHENMFWYRQDPGLGLRLIYFSYDVKMKEKGDIPEGYSVSREKKERFSLILESASTNQTSMYLCASSDGDRGGEQYFGPGTRLTVT.

This clone was recorded once. The rearrangement joins TRBV5-6 to TRBJ2-7; D unresolved. Trimming cost V 0 bases and J 3 bases, with 13 bases left between them. The V gene's germline CDR1 is SGHDT and CDR2 YYEEEE. The CDR3 runs to 15 residues. The CDR3 nucleotides read TGTGCCAGCAGCTTGGGTCCTGAACCCCTCTACGAGCAGTACTTC. It encodes CASSLGPEPLYEQYF.

The V and J genes are TRBV7-2 and TRBJ2-7; D unresolved. CDR1 is SGHTA, CDR2 FQGNSA, per germline. The CDR3 runs to 12 residues. Trimming removed 7 bases from V and 5 bases from J, with 12 bases in between. Here the CDR3 DNA reads TGTGCCAGCACCCCTCGCGACCACGAGCAGTACTTC. Translation gives CASTPRDHEQYF.

The V and J genes are TRBV6-1 and TRBJ2-7; TRBD1 matches at 7 bases. CDR3 size: 14 residues. Germline V CDR1 and CDR2: MNHNS, SASEGT. Trimming took 4 bases from V and 1 from J; bases not matched to a gene: 4. CDR3 nucleotides: TGTGCCAGCAGTGGGACAGGCAATTCCTACGAGCAGTACTTC. Its translation is CASSGTGNSYEQYF.